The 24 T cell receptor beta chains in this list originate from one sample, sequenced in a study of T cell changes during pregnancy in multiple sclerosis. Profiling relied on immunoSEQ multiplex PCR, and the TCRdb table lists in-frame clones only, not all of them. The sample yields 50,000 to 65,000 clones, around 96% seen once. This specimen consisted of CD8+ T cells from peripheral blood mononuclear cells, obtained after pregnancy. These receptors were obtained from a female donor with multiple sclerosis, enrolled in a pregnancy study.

The CDR3 nucleotides are TGCAGCGCCCCTGACAGCACTAGCACAGATACGCAGTATTTT. Translation gives CSAPDSTSTDTQYF. The chain has TRBV29-1 and TRBJ2-3; a weak D match, TRBD1 (5 bases). There are 14 residues in the CDR3. Germline assignment: CDR1 SQVTM and CDR2 ANQGSEA. The V end was cut by 7 bases, the J end by 0 bases, with 14 bases between.

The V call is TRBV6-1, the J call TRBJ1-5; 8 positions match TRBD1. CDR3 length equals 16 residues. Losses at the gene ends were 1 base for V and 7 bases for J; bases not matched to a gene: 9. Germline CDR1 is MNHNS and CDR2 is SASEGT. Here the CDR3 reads CASSEEVATGEQPQHF. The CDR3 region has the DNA TGTGCCAGCAGTGAAGAGGTAGCGACAGGGGAACAGCCCCAGCATTTT.

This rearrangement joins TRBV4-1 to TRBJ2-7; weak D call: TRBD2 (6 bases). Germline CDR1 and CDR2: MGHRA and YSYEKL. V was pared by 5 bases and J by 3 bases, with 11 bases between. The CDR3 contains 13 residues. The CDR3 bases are TGCGCCAGCAGCTCGACCGGGGGCTACGAGCAGTACTTC. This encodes CASSSTGGYEQYF.

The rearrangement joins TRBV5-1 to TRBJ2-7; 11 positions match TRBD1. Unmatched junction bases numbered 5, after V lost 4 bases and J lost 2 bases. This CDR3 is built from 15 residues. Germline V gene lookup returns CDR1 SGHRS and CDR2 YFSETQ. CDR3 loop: CASSPGQGGTYEQYF. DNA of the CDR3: TGCGCCAGCAGCCCGGGACAGGGGGGGACCTACGAGCAGTACTTC. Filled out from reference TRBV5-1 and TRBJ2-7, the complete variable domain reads KAGVTQTPRYLIKTRGQQVTLSCSPISGHRSVSWYQQTPGQGLQFLFEYFSETQRNKGNFPGRFSGRQFSNSRSEMNVSTLELGDSALYLCASSPGQGGTYEQYFGPGTRLTVT.

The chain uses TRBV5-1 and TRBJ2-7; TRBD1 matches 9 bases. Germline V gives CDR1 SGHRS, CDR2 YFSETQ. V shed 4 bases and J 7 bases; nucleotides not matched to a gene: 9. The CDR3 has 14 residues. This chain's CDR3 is CASSPKQGAREQYF. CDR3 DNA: TGCGCCAGCAGCCCCAAACAGGGGGCGAGGGAGCAGTACTTC. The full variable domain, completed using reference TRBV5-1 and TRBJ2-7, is KAGVTQTPRYLIKTRGQQVTLSCSPISGHRSVSWYQQTPGQGLQFLFEYFSETQRNKGNFPGRFSGRQFSNSRSEMNVSTLELGDSALYLCASSPKQGAREQYFGPGTRLTVT.

The CDR3 region is CASSLDRSYEQYF. The CDR3 DNA reads as TGTGCCAGCAGCTTGGACAGGTCCTACGAGCAGTACTTC. This rearrangement joins TRBV5-5 to TRBJ2-7, with D possibly being TRBD1 (5 bases). Per the germline V gene, CDR1 is SGHKS and CDR2 is YYEKEE (reference sequence). The CDR3 loop spans 13 amino acids. The ends were cut back, 0 bases at V and 1 base at J, with 5 bases in the middle. The full variable domain, rest sourced from reference TRBV5-5 and TRBJ2-7, is DAGVTQSPTHLIKTRGQQVTLRCSPISGHKSVSWYQQVLGQGPQFIFQYYEKEERGRGNFPDRFSARQFPNYSSELNVNALLLGDSALYLCASSLDRSYEQYFGPGTRLTVT.

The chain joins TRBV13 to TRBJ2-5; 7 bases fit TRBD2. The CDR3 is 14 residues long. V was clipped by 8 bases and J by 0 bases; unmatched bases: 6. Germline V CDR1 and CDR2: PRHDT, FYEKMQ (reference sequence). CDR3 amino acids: CASRAGDHQETQYF. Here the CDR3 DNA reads TGTGCCAGCCGGGCGGGGGACCACCAAGAGACCCAGTACTTC.

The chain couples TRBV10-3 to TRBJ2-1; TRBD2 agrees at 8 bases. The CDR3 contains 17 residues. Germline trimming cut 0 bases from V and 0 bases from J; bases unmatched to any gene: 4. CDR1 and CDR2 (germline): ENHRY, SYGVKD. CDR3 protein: CAISESSGGSSYNEQFF. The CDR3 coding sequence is TGTGCCATCAGTGAGTCTTCGGGGGGGAGCTCCTACAATGAGCAGTTCTTC.

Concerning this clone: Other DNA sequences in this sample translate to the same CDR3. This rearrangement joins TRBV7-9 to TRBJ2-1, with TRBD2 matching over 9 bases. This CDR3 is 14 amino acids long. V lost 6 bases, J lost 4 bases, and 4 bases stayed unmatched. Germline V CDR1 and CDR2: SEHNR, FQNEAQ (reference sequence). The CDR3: CASSLAGSYNEQFF. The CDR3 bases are TGTGCCAGCAGTCTAGCGGGAAGTTACAATGAGCAGTTCTTC.

The CDR3 nucleotides read TGTGCCAGCAGCTTAGAGGGACTAGCGGGATACAATGAGCAGTTCTTC. This translates into CASSLEGLAGYNEQFF. The rearrangement uses TRBV11-2 and TRBJ2-1; 13 nucleotides agree with TRBD2. V lost 0 bases and J lost 4; bases outside the gene matches: 0. The CDR3 length is 16 residues. CDR1 and CDR2 (germline): SGHAT, FQNNGV.

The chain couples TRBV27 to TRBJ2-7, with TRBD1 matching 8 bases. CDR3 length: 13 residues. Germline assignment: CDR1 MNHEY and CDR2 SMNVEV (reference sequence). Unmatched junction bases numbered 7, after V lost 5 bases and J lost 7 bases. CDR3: CASSPGQGSEQYF. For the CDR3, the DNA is TGTGCCAGCAGTCCTGGACAGGGTTCGGAGCAGTACTTC.

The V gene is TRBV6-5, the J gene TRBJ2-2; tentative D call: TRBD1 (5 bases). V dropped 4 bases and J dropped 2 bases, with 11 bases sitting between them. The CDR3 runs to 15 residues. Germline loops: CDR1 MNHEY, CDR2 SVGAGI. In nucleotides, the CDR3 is TGTGCCAGCAGTTTACAGGCTTCCAACACCGGGGAGCTGTTTTTT. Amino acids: CASSLQASNTGELFF.

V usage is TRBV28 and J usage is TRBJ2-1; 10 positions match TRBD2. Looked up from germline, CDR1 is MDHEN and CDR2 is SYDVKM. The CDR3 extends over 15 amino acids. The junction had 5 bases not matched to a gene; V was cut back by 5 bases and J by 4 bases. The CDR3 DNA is TGTGCCAGCAGTACCAAGCGGGAGGGTTACAATGAGCAGTTCTTC. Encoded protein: CASSTKREGYNEQFF.

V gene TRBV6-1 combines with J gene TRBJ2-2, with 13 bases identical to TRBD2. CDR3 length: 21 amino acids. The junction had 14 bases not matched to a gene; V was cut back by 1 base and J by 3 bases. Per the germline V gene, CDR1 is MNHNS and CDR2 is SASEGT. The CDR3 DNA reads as TGTGCCAGCAGTGAAGATATAGGGGGACTAGCGGGATCCTGGGACACCGGGGAGCTGTTTTTT. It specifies CASSEDIGGLAGSWDTGELFF.

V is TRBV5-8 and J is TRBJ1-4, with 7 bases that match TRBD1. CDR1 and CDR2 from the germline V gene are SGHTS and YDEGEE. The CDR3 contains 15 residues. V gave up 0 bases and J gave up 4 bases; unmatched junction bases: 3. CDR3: CASSLGDSFNEKLFF. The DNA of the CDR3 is TGTGCCAGCAGCTTGGGGGACAGTTTTAATGAAAAACTGTTTTTT.

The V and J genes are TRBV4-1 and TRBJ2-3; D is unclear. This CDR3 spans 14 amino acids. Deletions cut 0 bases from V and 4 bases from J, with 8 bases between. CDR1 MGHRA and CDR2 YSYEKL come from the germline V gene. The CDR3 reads CASSQESFADTQYF. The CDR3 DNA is TGCGCCAGCAGCCAAGAGAGCTTCGCAGATACGCAGTATTTT.

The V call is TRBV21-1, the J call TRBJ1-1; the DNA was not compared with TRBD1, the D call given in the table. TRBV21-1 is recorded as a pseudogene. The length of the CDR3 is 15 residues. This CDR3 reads CAKSLRTGKNTEAFF. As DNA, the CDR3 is TGTGCCAAGTCCCTCCGGACAGGCAAGAACACTGAAGCTTTCTTT.

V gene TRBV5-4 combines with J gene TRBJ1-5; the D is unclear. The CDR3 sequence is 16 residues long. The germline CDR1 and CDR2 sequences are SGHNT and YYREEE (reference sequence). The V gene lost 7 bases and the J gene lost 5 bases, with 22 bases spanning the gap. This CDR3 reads CASGPTSGTGDQPQHF. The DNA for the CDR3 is TGTGCCAGCGGACCTACTAGCGGAACGGGTGATCAGCCCCAGCATTTT.

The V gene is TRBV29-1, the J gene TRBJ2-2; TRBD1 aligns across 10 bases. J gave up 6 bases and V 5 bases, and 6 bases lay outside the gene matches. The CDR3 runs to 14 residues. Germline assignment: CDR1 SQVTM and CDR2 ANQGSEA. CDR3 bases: TGCAGCGTTCCCGGGACAGGGGAACCCGGGGAGCTGTTTTTT. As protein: CSVPGTGEPGELFF.

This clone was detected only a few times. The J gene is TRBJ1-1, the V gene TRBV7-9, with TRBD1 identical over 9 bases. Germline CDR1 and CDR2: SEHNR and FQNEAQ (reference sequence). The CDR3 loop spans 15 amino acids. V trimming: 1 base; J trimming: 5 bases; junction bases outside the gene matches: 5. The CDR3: CASSLGGTGRTEAFF. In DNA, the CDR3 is TGTGCCAGCAGCTTAGGAGGGACAGGGCGGACTGAAGCTTTCTTT. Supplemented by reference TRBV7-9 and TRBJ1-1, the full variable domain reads DTGVSQNPRHKITKRGQNVTFRCDPISEHNRLYWYRQTLGQGPEFLTYFQNEAQLEKSRLLSDRFSAERPKGSFSTLEIQRTEQGDSAMYLCASSLGGTGRTEAFFGQGTRLTVV.

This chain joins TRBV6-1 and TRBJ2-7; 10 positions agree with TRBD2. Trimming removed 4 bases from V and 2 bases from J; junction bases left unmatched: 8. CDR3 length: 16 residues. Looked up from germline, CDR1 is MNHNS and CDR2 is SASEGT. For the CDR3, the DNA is TGTGCCAGCAGTGCTAGCGGGAGTAGTTTTGCCTACGAGCAGTACTTC. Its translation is CASSASGSSFAYEQYF.

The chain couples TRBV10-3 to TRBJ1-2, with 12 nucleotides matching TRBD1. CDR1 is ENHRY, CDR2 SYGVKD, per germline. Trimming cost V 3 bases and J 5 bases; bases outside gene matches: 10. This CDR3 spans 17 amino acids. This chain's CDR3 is CAISEPGQGALRYGYTF. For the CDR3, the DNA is TGTGCCATCAGTGAACCGGGACAGGGGGCTTTGCGGTATGGCTACACCTTC.

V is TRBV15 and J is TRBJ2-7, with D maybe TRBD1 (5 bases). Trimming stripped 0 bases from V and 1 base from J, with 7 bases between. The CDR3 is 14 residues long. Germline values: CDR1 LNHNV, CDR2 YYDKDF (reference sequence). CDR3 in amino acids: CATSRDQGSYEQYF. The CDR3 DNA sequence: TGTGCCACCAGCAGAGATCAGGGTTCCTACGAGCAGTACTTC.

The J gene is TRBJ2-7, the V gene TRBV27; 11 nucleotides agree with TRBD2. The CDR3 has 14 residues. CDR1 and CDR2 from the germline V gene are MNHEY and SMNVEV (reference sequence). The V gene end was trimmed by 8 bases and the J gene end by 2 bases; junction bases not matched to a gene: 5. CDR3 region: CASGASGRTYEQYF. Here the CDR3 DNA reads TGTGCCAGCGGGGCTAGCGGGAGGACCTACGAGCAGTACTTC.